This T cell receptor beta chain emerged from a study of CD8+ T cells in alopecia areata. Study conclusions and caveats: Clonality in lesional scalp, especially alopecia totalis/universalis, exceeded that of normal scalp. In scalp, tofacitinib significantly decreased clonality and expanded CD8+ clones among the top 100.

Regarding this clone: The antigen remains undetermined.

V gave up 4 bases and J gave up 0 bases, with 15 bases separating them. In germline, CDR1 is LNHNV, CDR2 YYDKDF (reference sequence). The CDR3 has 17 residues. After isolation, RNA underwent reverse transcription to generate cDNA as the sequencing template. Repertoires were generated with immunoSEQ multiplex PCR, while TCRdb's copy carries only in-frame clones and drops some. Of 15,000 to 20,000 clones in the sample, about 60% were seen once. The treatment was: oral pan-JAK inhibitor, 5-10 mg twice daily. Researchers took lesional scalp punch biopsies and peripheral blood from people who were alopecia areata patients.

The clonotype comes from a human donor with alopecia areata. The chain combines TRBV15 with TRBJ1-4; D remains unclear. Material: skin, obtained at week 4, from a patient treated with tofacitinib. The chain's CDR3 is CATSTTTFTATNEKLFF. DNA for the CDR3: TGTGCCACCAGCACCACGACGTTCACGGCAACTAATGAAAAACTGTTTTTT.